One and the same sample provided the 32 T cell receptor beta chains below, sequenced in a study of blood T cells in healthy people across ages. A sample-barcoded 5' primer and a J-beta primer mix were used in a second PCR of roughly 7 to 12 cycles. Using its own MiXCR run on the 5' RACE reads, TCRdb lists one record per CDR3 protein. The sample gives about 1.4 million distinct CDR3 sequences, 59% of which show up once; under 8.5% is in the top ten. The sequenced sample was blood. The receptors derive from a man in his late teens or twenties in good health.

V usage is TRBV6-5 and J usage is TRBJ2-1; 10 nucleotides align to TRBD1. J gave up 2 bases and V 4 bases, and 5 bases lay outside the gene matches. CDR1 is MNHEY and CDR2 is SVGAGI in the germline V gene. This CDR3 is 16 amino acids long. The CDR3 nucleotides read TGTGCCAGCAGTTCTCAAGACAGGGGGCCCTACAATGAGCAGTTCTTC. Amino acid sequence: CASSSQDRGPYNEQFF.

There are a few counts of this clonotype. The CDR3 bases are TGTGCCAGCAGTCCGACAGGACTAGCGGGAGAAGGGAACGAGCAGTACTTC. As protein: CASSPTGLAGEGNEQYF. The genes are TRBV12-3 or TRBV12-4 and TRBJ2-5; 13 bases are a match to TRBD2. The better agreement between TRBJ2-7 and the DNA end casts doubt on the J call. The CDR3 spans 17 residues.

Ten or more counts support this clonotype. The rearrangement uses TRBV29-1 and TRBJ2-1; D is perhaps TRBD1 (6 bases). This CDR3 contains 16 residues. Between the trimmed V and J ends, which lost 0 bases and 5 bases, there was a span of 17 bases. CDR1 SQVTM and CDR2 ANQGSEA come from the germline V gene. The CDR3 region is CSVEEGQGIQNNEQFF. The CDR3 DNA reads TGCAGCGTTGAAGAAGGGCAGGGGATCCAAAACAATGAGCAGTTCTTC.

The chain links TRBV7-2 to TRBJ2-1; D possibly corresponds to TRBD2 (6 bases). CDR1 and CDR2 from the germline V gene are SGHTA and FQGNSA. Trimming stripped 5 bases from V and 7 bases from J, with 18 bases between. CDR3 size: 15 residues. CDR3 DNA sequence: TGTGCCAGCAGCATTGGGACTCTAACCCGGAATGAGCAGTTCTTC. Its translation: CASSIGTLTRNEQFF.

The chain couples TRBV6-5 to TRBJ2-1, with TRBD2 identical over 11 bases. CDR3 length: 15 residues. V shed 6 bases, J shed 6 bases, and the junction held 7 bases outside the gene matches. Germline values: CDR1 MNHEY, CDR2 SVGAGI. The chain's CDR3 is CASSYISGGANEQFF. The DNA of the CDR3 is TGTGCCAGCAGCTACATTAGCGGGGGGGCCAATGAGCAGTTCTTC.

This clonotype appeared once. V usage is TRBV6-6 and J usage is TRBJ1-2, with 9 bases fitting TRBD1. The CDR3 consists of 16 residues. The V gene's germline CDR1 is MNHNY and CDR2 SVGAGI (reference sequence). V shed 0 bases and J 4 bases; nucleotides not matched to a gene: 6. CDR3 sequence: CASSYSRTGEPYGYTF. As DNA, the CDR3 is TGTGCCAGCAGTTACTCTCGGACAGGGGAGCCCTATGGCTACACCTTC.

A few counts support this clonotype. The rearrangement uses TRBV5-6 and TRBJ1-1; D is unclear. There are 16 residues in the CDR3. CDR1 and CDR2 from the germline V gene are SGHDT and YYEEEE. V lost 0 bases and J lost 0, with 12 bases in between. The CDR3 loop reads CASSLGALSMNTEAFF. The CDR3 nucleotides are TGTGCCAGCAGCTTGGGCGCCCTGTCGATGAACACTGAAGCTTTCTTT.

This chain connects TRBV7-2 to TRBJ2-1; 10 bases line up with TRBD2. CDR3 length: 16 amino acids. With V trimmed by 2 bases and J by 6 bases, 7 bases remained unmatched. The germline V gene has CDR1 SGHTA and CDR2 FQGNSA. The CDR3 region has the DNA TGTGCCAGCAGCTTAATAGCGGGAGGCGGGGCCAATGAGCAGTTCTTC. It yields the protein CASSLIAGGGANEQFF.

V is TRBV12-3 or TRBV12-4 and J is TRBJ2-3, with D perhaps given as TRBD1 or TRBD2 (5 bases each). V dropped 7 bases and J dropped 4 bases, with 15 bases sitting between them. CDR3 length: 14 amino acids. The DNA for the CDR3 is TGTGCCAGCAACGGACGCCGAGGGGCAGATACGCAGTATTTT. Its translation: CASNGRRGADTQYF.

This clonotype was seen only a few times. The chain joins TRBV6-1 to TRBJ2-7; D gene uncertain. The CDR3 sequence is 12 residues long. Germline values: CDR1 MNHNS, CDR2 SASEGT. Trimming stripped 8 bases from V and 3 bases from J, with 11 bases between. For the CDR3, the DNA is TGTGCCAGCGGAGAGATCCGCTACGAGCAGTACTTC. As protein: CASGEIRYEQYF.

This chain uses TRBV6-6 with TRBJ2-7, with D possibly TRBD1 on 7 matching bases. V was cut by 2 bases and J by 6 bases, with 17 bases left in between. The CDR3 is 15 residues long. Germline assignment: CDR1 MNHNY and CDR2 SVGAGI (reference sequence). DNA for the CDR3: TGTGCCAGCAGTTACGGTGGCAGGGGGGTTCTCGAGCAGTACTTC. It codes for CASSYGGRGVLEQYF.

This clonotype was detected only a few times. V and J are TRBV25-1 and TRBJ2-5, with unresolved D. Gene TRBJ2-7 matches the end of the DNA better, so the J call may be wrong. The CDR3 consists of 15 residues. Per germline, CDR1 MGHDK and CDR2 SYGVNS. CDR3 nucleotides: TGTGCCAGCAGTGATCGGCCCGCTTCAACCTACGAGCAGTACTTC. As protein: CASSDRPASTYEQYF.

The chain links TRBV6-4 to TRBJ2-2; 10 bases match TRBD2. The CDR3 is 16 residues long. Trimming took 2 bases from V and 1 from J; bases not matched to a gene: 1. Germline V gene sequence: CDR1 MRHNA, CDR2 SNTAGT. The CDR3 DNA is TGTGCCAGCAGTGACGGACTAGCGGTGAACACCGGGGAGCTGTTTTTT. Translation gives CASSDGLAVNTGELFF.

Only one count was recorded for this clonotype. The V and J genes are TRBV30 and TRBJ2-1, with TRBD2 matching over 14 bases. Germline lookup yields CDR1 GTSNPN and CDR2 SVGIG (reference sequence). After removal of 2 bases from V and 0 bases from J, the junction contained 3 bases not matched to a gene. This CDR3 contains 17 residues. CDR3 coding DNA: TGTGCCTGGAGTAAGGGACTAGCGGGAGACTCCTACAATGAGCAGTTCTTC. Translating it yields CAWSKGLAGDSYNEQFF.

The V and J genes are TRBV29-1 and TRBJ2-6; 7 bases align to TRBD2. Trimming at V came to 4 bases and at J to 0 bases, leaving 6 bases not matched to a gene. CDR1 and CDR2 (germline): SQVTM, ANQGSEA. CDR3 size: 16 residues. CDR3 region: CSVGASGLSGANVLTF. CDR3 bases: TGCAGCGTTGGGGCTAGCGGTCTCTCTGGGGCCAACGTCCTGACTTTC.

The chain uses TRBV5-1 and TRBJ2-1, with D maybe TRBD1 (5 bases). The CDR3 has 14 residues. With 2 bases removed from V and 8 bases from J, the gap between germline ends came to 14 bases. Germline lookup yields CDR1 SGHRS and CDR2 YFSETQ. The CDR3 is CASSFRTLMDEQFF. CDR3 sequence (DNA): TGCGCCAGCAGCTTTAGGACACTGATGGATGAGCAGTTCTTC.

The chain employs TRBV28 and TRBJ1-2; D not resolved. With 8 bases removed from V and 7 bases from J, the gap between germline ends came to 14 bases. The CDR3 has 12 amino acids. Germline CDR1 reads MDHEN; CDR2 reads SYDVKM. The CDR3 loop reads CASRDPGSGYTF. In DNA, the CDR3 is TGTGCCAGCCGCGACCCGGGAAGTGGCTACACCTTC.

The gene calls are TRBV12-3 or TRBV12-4 and TRBJ2-3, with D unclear. V lost 1 base to trimming and J lost 4 bases, with 15 bases between them. The CDR3 length is 16 residues. The CDR3 is CASSLGLERLSDTQYF. CDR3 bases: TGTGCCAGCAGTTTAGGGCTGGAGAGGTTATCAGATACGCAGTATTTT.

This chain connects TRBV20-1 to TRBJ2-7; TRBD2 is a possible D gene (6 bases). Germline CDR1 reads DFQATT; CDR2 reads SNEGSKA (reference sequence). V was pared by 6 bases and J by 1 base, with 13 bases between. The CDR3 spans 13 residues. CDR3 sequence reads: CSAPRAGSYEQYF. The CDR3, as DNA: TGCAGTGCGCCCAGGGCGGGGTCCTACGAGCAGTACTTC.

This clonotype was seen more than once but under ten times. The genes are TRBV29-1 and TRBJ2-7, with a tentative D call TRBD2 (5 bases). Trimming stripped 0 bases from V and 2 bases from J, with 17 bases between. This CDR3 region has 16 residues. From germline, CDR1 is SQVTM and CDR2 ANQGSEA. The CDR3 nucleotides read TGCAGCGTTGAAGAGGGAGTGGGTTCGACTCCCTACGAGCAGTACTTC. Its protein product is CSVEEGVGSTPYEQYF.

V usage is TRBV27 and J usage is TRBJ2-4; TRBD1 agrees at 8 bases. The CDR3 has 16 residues. CDR1 is MNHEY and CDR2 is SMNVEV in the germline V gene (reference sequence). V was pared by 5 bases and J by 8 bases, with 14 bases of the junction left unmatched. The CDR3 DNA reads as TGTGCCAGCAGTCCCCTACTGCCGACAGGGGCAGACATTCAGTACTTC. Translating gives CASSPLLPTGADIQYF.

The chain couples TRBV4-3 to TRBJ2-2; a possible D gene is TRBD1 (6 bases). The CDR3 sequence is 21 residues long. The germline gives CDR1 LGHNA, CDR2 YSLEER. V was shortened by 4 bases and J by 7 bases, with 34 bases between the two germline ends. The CDR3 bases are TGCGCCAGCAGCCCCGTTAGAACAACAGGGCCGAAAACTAGAATTGACGGGGAGCTGTTTTTT. It translates to CASSPVRTTGPKTRIDGELFF.

The genes are TRBV27 and TRBJ2-7; tentative D call: TRBD2 (5 bases). The better agreement between TRBJ2-5 and the DNA end casts doubt on the J call. The CDR3 covers 17 residues. CDR1 and CDR2 (germline): MNHEY, SMNVEV (reference sequence). CDR3 residues: CASSLRGRPPKQETQYF. CDR3 DNA sequence: TGTGCCAGCAGTTTGAGAGGGAGACCCCCCAAACAAGAGACCCAGTACTTC.

The chain links TRBV29-1 to TRBJ2-1; either TRBD1 or TRBD2 may supply D (5 bases each). V was pared by 4 bases and J by 8 bases, with 12 bases between. Germline CDR1 is SQVTM and CDR2 is ANQGSEA. This CDR3 is built from 12 residues. CDR3 loop: CSVGQLGDEQFF. As DNA, the CDR3 is TGCAGCGTTGGACAACTAGGGGATGAGCAGTTCTTC.

V is TRBV2 and J is TRBJ2-7; D gene unclear. Between the trimmed V and J ends, which lost 4 bases and 6 bases, there was a span of 10 bases. Germline CDR1 reads SNHLY; CDR2 reads FYNNEI. CDR3 length: 12 amino acids. CDR3 residues: CASSGDPGEQYF. As DNA, the CDR3 is TGTGCCAGCAGTGGGGATCCAGGCGAGCAGTACTTC.

Only one count was recorded for this clonotype. The gene calls are TRBV12-3 or TRBV12-4 and TRBJ1-2; 8 bases are a match to TRBD1. This CDR3 is built from 15 residues. Trimming took 6 bases from V and 5 from J; bases not matched to a gene: 11. CDR3 sequence: CASRTGQDQDYGYTF. The CDR3 DNA reads TGTGCCAGCAGAACGGGACAGGACCAAGATTATGGCTACACCTTC.

As for this clonotype: One end of the junction does not line up with germline, which may come from a read error. The CDR3 DNA reads TGTGCCGGCAGACCCGGGACTAACTCCTACGAGCAGTACTTC. Translating it yields CAGRPGTNSYEQYF. This sequence joins TRBV3-1 and TRBJ2-7; 7 bases fit TRBD2. The CDR3 consists of 14 residues. Germline assignment: CDR1 LGHDT and CDR2 YNNKEL (reference sequence).

The rearrangement joins TRBV20-1 to TRBJ2-7; D is tentatively TRBD1 or TRBD2 (5 bases each). In germline, CDR1 is DFQATT, CDR2 SNEGSKA (reference sequence). Trimming left V 6 bases short and J 6 bases short, with 18 bases between. This CDR3 spans 13 amino acids. The CDR3 loop reads CSAQGTSWGEQYF. CDR3 coding DNA: TGCAGTGCCCAAGGGACCTCCTGGGGCGAGCAGTACTTC.

This chain uses TRBV4-1 with TRBJ2-1; TRBD2 aligns across 7 bases. Per the germline V gene, CDR1 is MGHRA and CDR2 is YSYEKL. The CDR3 has 20 amino acids. The V segment lost 1 base and the J segment 3 bases; nucleotides outside the gene matches: 18. DNA of the CDR3: TGCGCCAGCAGCCAAGTAATAGGCTTGGGGGGGGGACCTAGCTACAATGAGCAGTTCTTC. Amino acids: CASSQVIGLGGGPSYNEQFF.

With regard to this clonotype: The junction differs from germline at one of its ends, possibly a read error. This chain joins TRBV28 and TRBJ2-7, with 9 bases lining up with TRBD1. This CDR3 has 15 amino acids. Germline V CDR1 and CDR2: MDHEN, SYDVKM. As DNA, the CDR3 is TGTACCAGCAGTGTATCCGGGACAGGGAGGTACGAGCAGTACTTC. It specifies CTSSVSGTGRYEQYF.

The chain uses TRBV9 and TRBJ1-1; 7 bases are shared with TRBD1. CDR1 is SGDLS and CDR2 is YYNGEE in the germline V gene. The CDR3 runs 15 residues. V lost 3 bases and J lost 1; bases outside the gene matches: 6. CDR3 DNA: TGTGCCAGCAGCGCGTACGGGACAGCGAACACTGAAGCTTTCTTT. This codes for CASSAYGTANTEAFF.

The V call is TRBV3-1, the J call TRBJ1-4; TRBD1 aligns across 9 bases. This CDR3 spans 16 amino acids. Trimming took 0 bases from V and 10 from J; bases not matched to a gene: 9. Looked up from germline, CDR1 is LGHDT and CDR2 is YNNKEL (reference sequence). CDR3 in amino acids: CASSQDQRTGEAKLFF. CDR3 sequence (DNA): TGTGCCAGCAGCCAAGACCAAAGGACAGGGGAAGCAAAACTGTTTTTT.